The T cell receptor beta chain under discussion was sequenced for a study of human T cells and chemical hapten exposure. The sample's time point: pre-sensitization, week 0. Treatment denoted: therapeutic diphenylcyclopropenone sensitization with weekly scalp DPC. The authors' total RNA extraction used unfractionated whole blood. The V end lost 3 bases, the J end lost 6 bases, and 9 bases lay between the germline ends. This CDR3 spans 11 amino acids. The germline gives CDR1 DFQATT, CDR2 SNEGSKA (reference sequence). TCRdb itself ran the RACE reads through MiXCR, one entry per CDR3 protein. The sample has over 50,000 distinct CDR3 sequences, approximately 10% seen once; the top ten hold roughly 9%. This clonotype was seen a few times.

Sequenced material: whole blood, taken in connection with sensitization to the hapten diphenylcyclopropenone (DPC). V usage is TRBV20-1 and J usage is TRBJ2-7; D is ambiguous. This receptor was taken from a woman in her thirties with alopecia areata. Some clones in this sample may be carry-over from other donors' samples. The CDR3 region is CSARASGEQYF. The CDR3 DNA sequence: TGCAGTGCTAGGGCCAGTGGCGAGCAGTACTTC.